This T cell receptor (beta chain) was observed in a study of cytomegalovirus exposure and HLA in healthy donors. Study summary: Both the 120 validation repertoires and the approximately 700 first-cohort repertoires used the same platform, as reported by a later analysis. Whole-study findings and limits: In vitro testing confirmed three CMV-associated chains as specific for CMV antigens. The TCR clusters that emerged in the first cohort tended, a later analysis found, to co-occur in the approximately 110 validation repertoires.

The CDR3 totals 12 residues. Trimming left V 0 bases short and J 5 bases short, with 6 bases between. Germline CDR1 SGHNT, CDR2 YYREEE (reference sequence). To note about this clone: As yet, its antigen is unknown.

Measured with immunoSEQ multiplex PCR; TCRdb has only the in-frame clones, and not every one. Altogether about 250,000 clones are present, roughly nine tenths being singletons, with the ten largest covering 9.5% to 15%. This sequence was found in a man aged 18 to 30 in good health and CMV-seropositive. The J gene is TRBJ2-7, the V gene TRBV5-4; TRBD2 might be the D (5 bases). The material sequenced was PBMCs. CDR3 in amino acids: CASSLERDEQYF. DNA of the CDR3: TGTGCCAGCAGCTTGGAGAGGGACGAGCAGTACTTC.